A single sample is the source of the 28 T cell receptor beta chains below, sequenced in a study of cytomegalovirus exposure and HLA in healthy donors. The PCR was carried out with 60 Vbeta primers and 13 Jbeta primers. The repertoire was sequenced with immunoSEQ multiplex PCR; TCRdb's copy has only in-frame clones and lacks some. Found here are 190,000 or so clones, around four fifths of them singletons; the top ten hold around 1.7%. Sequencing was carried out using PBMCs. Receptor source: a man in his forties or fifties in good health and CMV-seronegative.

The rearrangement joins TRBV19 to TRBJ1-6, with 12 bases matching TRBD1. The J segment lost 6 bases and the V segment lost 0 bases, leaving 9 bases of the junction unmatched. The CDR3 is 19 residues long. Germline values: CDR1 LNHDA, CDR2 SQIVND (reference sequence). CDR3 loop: CASSIDPGQGAGSNSPLHF. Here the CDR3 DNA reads TGTGCCAGTAGTATAGATCCGGGACAGGGGGCGGGGAGTAATTCACCCCTCCACTTT.

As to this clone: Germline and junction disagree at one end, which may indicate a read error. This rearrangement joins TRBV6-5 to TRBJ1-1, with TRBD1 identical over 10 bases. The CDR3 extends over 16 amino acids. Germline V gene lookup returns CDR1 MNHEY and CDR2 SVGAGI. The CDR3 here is CASSYGPNSGQGPYLF. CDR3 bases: TGTGCCAGCAGTTACGGCCCTAATTCGGGACAGGGGCCTTATCTCTTT.

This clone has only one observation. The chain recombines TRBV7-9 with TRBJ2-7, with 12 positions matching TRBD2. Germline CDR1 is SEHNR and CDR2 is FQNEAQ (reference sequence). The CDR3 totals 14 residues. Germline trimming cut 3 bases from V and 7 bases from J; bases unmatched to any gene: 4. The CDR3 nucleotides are TGTGCCAGCAGCTTGACTAGCGGGGGAGGGGAGCAGTACTTC. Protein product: CASSLTSGGGEQYF.

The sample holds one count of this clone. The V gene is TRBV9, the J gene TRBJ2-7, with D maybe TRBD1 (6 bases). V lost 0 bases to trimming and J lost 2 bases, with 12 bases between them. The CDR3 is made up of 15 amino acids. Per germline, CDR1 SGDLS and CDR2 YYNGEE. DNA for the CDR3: TGTGCCAGCAGCGTAGCCCCCGACAGGACCTACGAGCAGTACTTC. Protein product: CASSVAPDRTYEQYF.

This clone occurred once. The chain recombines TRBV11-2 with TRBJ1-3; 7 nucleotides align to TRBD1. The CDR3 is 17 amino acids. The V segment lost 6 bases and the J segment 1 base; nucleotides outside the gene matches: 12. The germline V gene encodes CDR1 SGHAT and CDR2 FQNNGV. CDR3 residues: CASSKQGQGGSGNTIYF. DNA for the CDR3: TGTGCCAGCAGTAAACAGGGGCAGGGGGGATCTGGAAACACCATATATTTT.

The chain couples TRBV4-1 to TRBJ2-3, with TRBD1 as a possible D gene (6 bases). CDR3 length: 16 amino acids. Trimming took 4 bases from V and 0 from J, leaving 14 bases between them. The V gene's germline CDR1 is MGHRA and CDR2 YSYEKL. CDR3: CASSLSTGFSTDTQYF. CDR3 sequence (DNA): TGCGCCAGCAGCCTATCGACAGGTTTTAGCACAGATACGCAGTATTTT.

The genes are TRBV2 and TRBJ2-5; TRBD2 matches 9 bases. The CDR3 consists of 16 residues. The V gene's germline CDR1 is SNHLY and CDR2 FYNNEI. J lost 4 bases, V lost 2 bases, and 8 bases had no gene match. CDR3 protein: CASSEPRGGARETQYF. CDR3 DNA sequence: TGTGCCAGCAGTGAACCGCGGGGGGGGGCCAGAGAGACCCAGTACTTC.

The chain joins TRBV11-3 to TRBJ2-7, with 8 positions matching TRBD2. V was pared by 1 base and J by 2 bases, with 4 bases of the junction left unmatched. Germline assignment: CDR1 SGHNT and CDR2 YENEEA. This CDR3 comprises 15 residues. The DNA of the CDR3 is TGTGCCAGCAGCTTAGGATTAGCGGGGACCTACGAGCAGTACTTC. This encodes CASSLGLAGTYEQYF.

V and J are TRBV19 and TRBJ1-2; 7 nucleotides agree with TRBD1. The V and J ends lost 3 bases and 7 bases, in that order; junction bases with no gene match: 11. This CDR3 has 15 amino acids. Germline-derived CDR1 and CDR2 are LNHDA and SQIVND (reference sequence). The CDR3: CASSMLDRARLGYTF. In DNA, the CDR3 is TGTGCCAGTAGTATGCTAGACAGGGCTCGGCTTGGCTACACCTTC.

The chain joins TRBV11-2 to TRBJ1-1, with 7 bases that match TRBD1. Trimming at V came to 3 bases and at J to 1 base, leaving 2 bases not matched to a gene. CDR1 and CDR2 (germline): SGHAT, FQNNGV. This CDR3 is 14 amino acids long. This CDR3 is CASSFTGENTEAFF. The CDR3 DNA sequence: TGTGCCAGCAGCTTCACAGGGGAGAACACTGAAGCTTTCTTT. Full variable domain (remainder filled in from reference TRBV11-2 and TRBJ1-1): EAGVAQSPRYKIIEKRQSVAFWCNPISGHATLYWYQQILGQGPKLLIQFQNNGVVDDSQLPKDRFSAERLKGVDSTLKIQPAKLEDSAVYLCASSFTGENTEAFFGQGTRLTVV.

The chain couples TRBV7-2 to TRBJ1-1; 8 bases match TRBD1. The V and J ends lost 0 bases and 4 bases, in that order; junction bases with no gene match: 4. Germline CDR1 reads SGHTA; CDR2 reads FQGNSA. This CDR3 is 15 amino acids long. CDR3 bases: TGTGCCAGCAGCTTAGCGCGGACAGGGACCACTGAAGCTTTCTTT. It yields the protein CASSLARTGTTEAFF.

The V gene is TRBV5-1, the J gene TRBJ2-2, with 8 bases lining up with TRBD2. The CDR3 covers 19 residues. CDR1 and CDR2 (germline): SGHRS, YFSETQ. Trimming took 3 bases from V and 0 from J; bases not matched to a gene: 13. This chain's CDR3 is CASSYSAGAKTTNTGELFF. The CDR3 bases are TGCGCCAGCAGCTACTCAGCGGGGGCCAAAACGACGAACACCGGGGAGCTGTTTTTT.

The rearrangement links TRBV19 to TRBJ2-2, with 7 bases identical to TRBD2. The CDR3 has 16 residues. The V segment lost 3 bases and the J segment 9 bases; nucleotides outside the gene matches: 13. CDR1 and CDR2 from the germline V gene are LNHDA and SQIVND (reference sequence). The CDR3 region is CASSISGSSLPRELFF. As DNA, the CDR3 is TGTGCCAGTAGTATTAGCGGGTCGAGCCTCCCTAGGGAGCTGTTTTTT. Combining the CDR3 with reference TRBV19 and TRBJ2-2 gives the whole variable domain DGGITQSPKYLFRKEGQNVTLSCEQNLNHDAMYWYRQDPGQGLRLIYYSQIVNDFQKGDIAEGYSVSREKKESFPLTVTSAQKNPTAFYLCASSISGSSLPRELFFGEGSRLTVL.

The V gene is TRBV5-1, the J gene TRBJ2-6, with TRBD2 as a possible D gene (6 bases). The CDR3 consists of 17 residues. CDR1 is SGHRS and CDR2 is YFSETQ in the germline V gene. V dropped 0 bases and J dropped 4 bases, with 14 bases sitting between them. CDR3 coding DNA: TGCGCCAGCAGCTTGGTCCCCAGGAGGGCGGGGGCCAACGTCCTGACTTTC. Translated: CASSLVPRRAGANVLTF.

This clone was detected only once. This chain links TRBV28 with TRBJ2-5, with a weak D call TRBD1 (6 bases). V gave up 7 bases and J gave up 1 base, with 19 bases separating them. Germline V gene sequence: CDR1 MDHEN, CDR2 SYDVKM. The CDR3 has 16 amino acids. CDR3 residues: CASTIRWGPPQETQYF. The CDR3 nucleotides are TGTGCCAGCACAATTAGATGGGGGCCCCCCCAAGAGACCCAGTACTTC.

CDR3 region: CFGAIMNTEAFF. CDR3 nucleotide sequence: TGTTTTGGGGCAATAATGAACACTGAAGCTTTCTTT. The V and J genes are TRBV27 and TRBJ1-1; possible D gene TRBD1, 5 bases. This CDR3 region has 12 residues. Germline CDR1 and CDR2: MNHEY and SMNVEV (reference sequence).

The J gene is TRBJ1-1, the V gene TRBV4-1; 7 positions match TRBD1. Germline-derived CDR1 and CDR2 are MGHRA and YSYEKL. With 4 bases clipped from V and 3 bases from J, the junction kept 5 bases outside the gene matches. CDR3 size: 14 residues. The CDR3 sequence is CASSRTGRHTEAFF. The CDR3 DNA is TGCGCCAGCAGCCGGACAGGTCGGCACACTGAAGCTTTCTTT.

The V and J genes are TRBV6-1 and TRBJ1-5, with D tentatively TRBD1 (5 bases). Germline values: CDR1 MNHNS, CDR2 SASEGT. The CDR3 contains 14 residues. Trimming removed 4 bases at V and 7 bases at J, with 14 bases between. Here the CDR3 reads CASSGYDSGQPQHF. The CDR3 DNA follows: TGTGCCAGCAGTGGCTACGACAGCGGGCAGCCCCAGCATTTT.

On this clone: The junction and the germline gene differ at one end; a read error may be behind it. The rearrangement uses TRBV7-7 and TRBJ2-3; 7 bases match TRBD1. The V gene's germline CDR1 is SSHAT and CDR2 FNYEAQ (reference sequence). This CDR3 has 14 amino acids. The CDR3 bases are TGTGCTAGCAGCCCCGCCCAGGGGGTGCATACGCAGTATTTT. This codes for CASSPAQGVHTQYF.

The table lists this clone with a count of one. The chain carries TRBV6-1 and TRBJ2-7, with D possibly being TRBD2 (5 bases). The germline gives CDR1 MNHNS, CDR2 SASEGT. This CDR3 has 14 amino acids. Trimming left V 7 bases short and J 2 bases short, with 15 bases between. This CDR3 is CASMRTVGAYEQYF. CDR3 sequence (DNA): TGTGCCAGCATGAGGACCGTGGGAGCCTACGAGCAGTACTTC.

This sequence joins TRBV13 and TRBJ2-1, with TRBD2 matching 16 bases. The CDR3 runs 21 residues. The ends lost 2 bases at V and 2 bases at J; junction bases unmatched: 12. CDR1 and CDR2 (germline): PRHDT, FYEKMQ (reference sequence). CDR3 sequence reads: CASSLSLSTGLAGGPYNEQFF. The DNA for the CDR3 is TGTGCCAGCAGCTTATCCCTTAGCACGGGACTAGCGGGGGGGCCCTACAATGAGCAGTTCTTC.

CDR3 protein: CAINPGRRTYEQYF. Here the CDR3 DNA reads TGTGCCATCAACCCCGGGAGGAGGACCTACGAGCAGTACTTC. The V gene is TRBV10-3, the J gene TRBJ2-7, with 7 bases matching TRBD2. This CDR3 has 14 residues. Trimming removed 7 bases from V and 2 bases from J; junction bases left unmatched: 8. Germline CDR1 is ENHRY and CDR2 is SYGVKD.

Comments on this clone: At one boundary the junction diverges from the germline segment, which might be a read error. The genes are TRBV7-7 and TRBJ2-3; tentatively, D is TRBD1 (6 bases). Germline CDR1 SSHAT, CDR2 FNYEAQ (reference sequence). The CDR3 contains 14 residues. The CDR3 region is CASSLQGLGDTQYF. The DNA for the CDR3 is TGTGCTAGCAGCCTACAGGGTCTGGGAGATACGCAGTATTTT. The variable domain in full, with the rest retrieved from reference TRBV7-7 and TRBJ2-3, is GAGVSQSPRYKVTKRGQDVTLRCDPISSHATLYWYQQALGQGPEFLTYFNYEAQPDKSGLPSDRFSAERPEGSISTLTIQRTEQRDSAMYRCASSLQGLGDTQYFGPGTRLTVL.

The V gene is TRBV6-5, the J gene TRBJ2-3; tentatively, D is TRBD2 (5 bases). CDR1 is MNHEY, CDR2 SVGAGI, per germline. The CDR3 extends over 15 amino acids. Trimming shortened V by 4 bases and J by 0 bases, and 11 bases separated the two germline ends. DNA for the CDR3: TGTGCCAGCAGTTCCCCATCGGGGAGCACAGATACGCAGTATTTT. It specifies CASSSPSGSTDTQYF.

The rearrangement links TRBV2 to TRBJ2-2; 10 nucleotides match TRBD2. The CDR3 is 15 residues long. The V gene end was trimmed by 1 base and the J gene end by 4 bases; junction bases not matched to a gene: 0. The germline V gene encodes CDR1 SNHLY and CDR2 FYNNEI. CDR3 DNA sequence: TGTGCCAGCAGTGAAGGACTAGCGGGCACCGGGGAGCTGTTTTTT. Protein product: CASSEGLAGTGELFF.

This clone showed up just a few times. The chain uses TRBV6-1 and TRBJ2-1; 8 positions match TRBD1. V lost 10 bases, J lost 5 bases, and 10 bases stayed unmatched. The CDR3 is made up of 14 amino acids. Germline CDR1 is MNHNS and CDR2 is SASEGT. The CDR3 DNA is TGTGCCACCAGGCGACAGGGGATCCACAATGAGCAGTTCTTC. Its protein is CATRRQGIHNEQFF.

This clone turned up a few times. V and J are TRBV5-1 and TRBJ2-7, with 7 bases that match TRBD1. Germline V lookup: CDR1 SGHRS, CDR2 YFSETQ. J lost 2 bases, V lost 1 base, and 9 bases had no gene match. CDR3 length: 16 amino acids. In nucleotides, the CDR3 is TGCGCCAGCAGCTTGAATGGAGACAGGGCCACCTACGAGCAGTACTTC. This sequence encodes CASSLNGDRATYEQYF.

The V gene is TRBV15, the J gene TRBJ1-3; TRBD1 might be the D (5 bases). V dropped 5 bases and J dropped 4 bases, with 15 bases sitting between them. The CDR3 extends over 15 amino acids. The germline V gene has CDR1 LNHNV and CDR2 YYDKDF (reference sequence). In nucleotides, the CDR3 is TGTGCCACCAGCGCAAGAGGGGACTCCGGAAACACCATATATTTT. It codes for CATSARGDSGNTIYF. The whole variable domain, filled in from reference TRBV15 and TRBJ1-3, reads DAMVIQNPRYQVTQFGKPVTLSCSQTLNHNVMYWYQQKSSQAPKLLFHYYDKDFNNEADTPDNFQSRRPNTSFCFLDIRSPGLGDTAMYLCATSARGDSGNTIYFGEGSWLTVV.